This T cell receptor (beta chain) was sequenced in a study of CD8 T cells in ankylosing spondylitis. Study-level points and caveats: Earlier literature documents some of the motif variants in reactive arthritis synovial fluid and blood. Disease-linked clones had a CD8+ phenotype and relatively low frequency in peripheral blood. Researchers reportedly found disease-linked clones significantly enriched in matched ankylosing spondylitis synovial fluid.

A quantitative 5'-RACE method, one with molecular barcodes, was used to make TCR beta libraries. One entry per CDR3 protein, called by TCRdb with MiXCR from the 5' RACE reads. The repertoire holds 200,000 to 250,000 distinct CDR3 sequences, approximately 8% seen once, with approximately 5% in the top ten. This clonotype was observed at least ten times. Its antigen is currently unknown. The CDR3 totals 15 residues. Germline-derived CDR1 and CDR2 are SGHTA and FQGNSA. V dropped 7 bases and J dropped 2; count of bases not matched to a gene: 9. V gene TRBV7-2 combines with J gene TRBJ2-3; the match to TRBD2 covers 7 bases. Material: blood, either unsorted or a sorted T cell fraction (not recorded which). This TCR came from a female donor with ankylosing spondylitis or in good health (not recorded which). The CDR3 DNA sequence: TGTGCCAGCACCCAAGGAGCGGGGCACACAGATACGCAGTATTTT. As protein: CASTQGAGHTDTQYF.